This entry features one T cell receptor (beta chain) sequence. The antigen is unknown. This specimen comes from a study of T-cell reconstitution after alpha-beta-depleted transplantation in children. Study observations and caveats: Hyperexpanded clones declined; after one year, newly produced T cells mostly supplied diversity. Approximately two months post-transplant, alpha-beta T cells reportedly originated from several hundred expanded graft clones.

The CDR3 is 16 amino acids. Unique molecular identifiers were built into the TCRbeta library. TCRdb independently ran MiXCR on the PCR reads; one entry per CDR3 protein. The profile shows 200,000 to 300,000 distinct CDR3 sequences, under 30% of them singletons. The rearrangement uses TRBV21-1 and TRBJ1-1. TRBV21-1 is an annotated pseudogene. This TCR was recovered from a female patient aged 2-10 years who had a stem cell transplant for congenital amegakaryocytic thrombocytopenia, so the T cells may come from the graft donor. The specimen comprised PBMCs, mostly from graft donor cells, sampled 360 days after TCRalphabeta/CD19-depleted stem cell transplant. CDR3 bases: TGTGCCAGCAGCAAAGTACGGAGGGAAAGCGGCACTGAAGCTTTCTTT. Translation gives CASSKVRRESGTEAFF.